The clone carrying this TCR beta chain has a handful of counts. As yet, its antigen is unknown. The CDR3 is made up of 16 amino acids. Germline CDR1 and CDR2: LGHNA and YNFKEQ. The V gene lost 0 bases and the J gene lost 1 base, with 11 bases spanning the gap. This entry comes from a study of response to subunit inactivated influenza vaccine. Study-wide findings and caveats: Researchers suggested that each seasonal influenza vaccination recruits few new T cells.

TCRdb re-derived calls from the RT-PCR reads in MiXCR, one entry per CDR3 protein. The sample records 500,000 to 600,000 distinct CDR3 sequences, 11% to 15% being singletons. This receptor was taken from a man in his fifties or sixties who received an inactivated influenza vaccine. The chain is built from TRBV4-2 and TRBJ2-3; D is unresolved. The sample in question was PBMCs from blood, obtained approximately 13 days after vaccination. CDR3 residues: CASSQEWTVGTDTQYF. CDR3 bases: TGTGCCAGCAGCCAAGAATGGACGGTGGGCACAGATACGCAGTATTTT.